The 5 T cell receptor delta chains below come from one sample, sequenced in a study of gamma-delta T cells after stem cell transplantation. TCRdb applied CATT to the RT-PCR reads for clone calling. The table includes thousands of delta-chain clones, less than 15% detected once. What was sequenced was gamma-delta T cells. Source of these receptors: a human donor. It is not recorded whose cells these are; they may come from a transplant donor.

This clone is labeled medium-sized (0.01 to 0.1%). CDR3 in amino acids: CAASPASLPRAYYTDKLIF. The CDR3 DNA reads TGTGCAGCAAGCCCTGCCTCCCTTCCGAGGGCGTATTACACCGATAAACTCATCTTT. This chain uses TRAV29/DV5 with TRDJ1; tentative D call: TRDD2 (6 bases). In germline, CDR1 is NSMFDY, CDR2 ISSIKDK. Trimming took off 1 base at V and 0 bases at J, with 25 bases between the two ends. The CDR3 spans 19 residues.

In this sample, this clone turned up a few times. J is TRDJ3 and V is TRDV3; 12 bases fit TRDD3. There are 17 residues in the CDR3. The germline CDR1 and CDR2 sequences are TVYSNPD and GDNSRS (reference sequence). V dropped 4 bases and J dropped 1; count of bases not matched to a gene: 5. CDR3: CAYLGDTLSWDTRQMFF. DNA for the CDR3: TGTGCCTACCTGGGGGATACGCTTTCCTGGGACACCCGACAGATGTTTTTC.

Comment on this clone: This likely reflects a read error, since a far larger clone is one base away. This sample also contains other DNA sequences that code for the same CDR3. This sequence joins TRDV2 and TRDJ3, with 8 bases aligning to TRDD3. The CDR3 totals 18 residues. Germline V gene sequence: CDR1 GEAIGNYY, CDR2 EKD. V lost 3 bases to trimming and J lost 0 bases; unmatched junction nucleotides: 6. The CDR3 sequence is CACDLLGGSSWDTRQMFF. CDR3 nucleotides: TGTGCCTGTGACCTACTGGGGGGAAGCTCCTGGGACACCCGACAGATGTTTTTC.

This clone was seen a handful of times. This likely reflects a read error, since a far larger clone is one base away. The chain carries TRDV2 and TRDJ3, with 7 bases lining up with TRDD3. In germline, CDR1 is GEAIGNYY, CDR2 EKD. The CDR3 runs to 16 residues. The CDR3 protein is CACDWGSSRDTRQMFF. For the CDR3, the DNA is TGTGCCTGTGACTGGGGGAGCTCCCGGGACACCCGACAGATGTTTTTC.

This chain uses TRDV1 with TRDJ1; 8 positions match TRDD3. The CDR3 spans 22 residues. Looked up from germline, CDR1 is TSWWSYY and CDR2 is QGS. V dropped 3 bases and J dropped 0; count of bases not matched to a gene: 24. Here the CDR3 DNA reads TGTGCTCTTGGGGACCCATGCGTCCTACGATGGGGGATTGGAGAGTACACCGATAAACTCATCTTT. It yields the protein CALGDPCVLRWGIGEYTDKLIF.